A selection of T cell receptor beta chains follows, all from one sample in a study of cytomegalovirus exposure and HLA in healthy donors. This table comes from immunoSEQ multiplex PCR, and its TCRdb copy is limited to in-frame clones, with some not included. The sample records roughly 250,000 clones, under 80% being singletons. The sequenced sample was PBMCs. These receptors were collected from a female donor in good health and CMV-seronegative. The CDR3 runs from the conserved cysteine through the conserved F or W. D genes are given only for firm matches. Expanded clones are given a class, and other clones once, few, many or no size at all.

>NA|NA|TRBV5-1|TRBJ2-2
CASSLGSRNTGELFF
TGCGCCAGCAGCTTGGGGAGCAGAAACACCGGGGAGCTGTTTTTT
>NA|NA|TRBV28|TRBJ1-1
CASSLKGGVRAFF
TGTGCCAGCAGTTTAAAGGGGGGGGTGAGAGCTTTCTTT
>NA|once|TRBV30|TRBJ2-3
CAWSVERGTDTQYF
TGTGCCTGGAGTGTAGAGAGGGGGACAGATACGCAGTATTTT
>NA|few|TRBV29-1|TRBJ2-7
CSVAGSADEQYF
TGCAGCGTGGCGGGGAGCGCCGACGAGCAGTACTTC
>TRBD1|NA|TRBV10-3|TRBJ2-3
CATRPDRVGQYF
TGTGCCACCAGACCTGACAGGGTTGGGCAGTATTTT
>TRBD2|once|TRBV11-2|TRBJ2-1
CASSLVRREGRYNEQFF
TGTGCCAGCAGCTTGGTCAGGCGGGAGGGCCGGTACAATGAGCAGTTCTTC
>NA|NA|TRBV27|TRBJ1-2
CASSLTDSNYGYTF
TGTGCCAGCAGTTTAACCGACAGCAACTATGGCTACACCTTC
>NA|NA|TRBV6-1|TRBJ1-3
CASSGFSISGNTIYF
TGTGCCAGCAGCGGGTTCAGTATCTCTGGAAACACCATATATTTT
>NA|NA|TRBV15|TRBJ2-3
CATLGADTQYF
TGTGCCACCCTCGGGGCAGATACGCAGTATTTT
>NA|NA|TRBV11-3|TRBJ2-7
CASSFGGSYEQYF
TGTGCCAGCAGCTTCGGGGGCTCCTACGAGCAGTACTTC
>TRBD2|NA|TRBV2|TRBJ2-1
CASVGTSGSLEQFF
TGTGCCAGCGTTGGGACTAGCGGGAGTCTTGAGCAGTTCTTC
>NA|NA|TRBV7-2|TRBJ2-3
CASSFGGRQGSDTQYF
TGTGCCAGCAGTTTCGGGGGGCGCCAGGGGTCAGATACGCAGTATTTT
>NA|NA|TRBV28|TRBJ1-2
CASAGGGRAYGYTF
TGTGCCAGCGCCGGGGGGGGGCGCGCCTATGGCTACACCTTC
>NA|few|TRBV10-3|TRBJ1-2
CAISESTGNKNYGYTF
TGTGCCATCAGTGAGTCTACAGGGAATAAGAACTATGGCTACACCTTC
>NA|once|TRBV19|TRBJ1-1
CASSMRANTEAFF
TGTGCCAGTAGTATGCGAGCGAACACTGAAGCTTTCTTT
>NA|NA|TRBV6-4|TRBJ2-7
CASSAGFATYEQYF
TGTGCCAGCAGTGCAGGTTTTGCTACCTACGAGCAGTACTTC
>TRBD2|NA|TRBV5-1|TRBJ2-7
CASSLETAGTYEQYF
TGCGCCAGCAGCTTGGAAACAGCGGGGACTTACGAGCAGTACTTC
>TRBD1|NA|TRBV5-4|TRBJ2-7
CASSSRGQGANEQYF
TGTGCCAGCAGCTCCAGAGGGCAGGGGGCCAACGAGCAGTACTTC
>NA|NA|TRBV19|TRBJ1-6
CASNTRVGPPNSPLHF
TGTGCCAGTAACACCCGGGTGGGGCCGCCTAATTCACCCCTCCACTTT
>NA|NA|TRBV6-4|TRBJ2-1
CASSDSPGRQFF
TGTGCCAGCAGTGACTCTCCGGGTCGGCAGTTCTTC
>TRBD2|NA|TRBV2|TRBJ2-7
CASGTTAGEAAPYEQYF
TGTGCCAGCGGGACTACGGCGGGAGAGGCGGCCCCCTACGAGCAGTACTTC
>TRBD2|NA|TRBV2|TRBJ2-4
CASRGLVSIQYF
TGTGCCAGCAGGGGACTAGTGAGCATTCAGTACTTC
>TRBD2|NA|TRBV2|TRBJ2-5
CASGGSGGETQYF
TGTGCCAGCGGCGGGAGCGGTGGGGAGACCCAGTACTTC
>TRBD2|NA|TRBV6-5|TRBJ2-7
CASSRGLAGEQYF
TGTGCCAGCAGTCGGGGACTAGCGGGAGAGCAGTACTTC
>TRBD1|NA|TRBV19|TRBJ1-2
CASSDRGLFVVF
TGTGCCAGTAGTGACAGGGGGCTATTCGTCGTCTTC